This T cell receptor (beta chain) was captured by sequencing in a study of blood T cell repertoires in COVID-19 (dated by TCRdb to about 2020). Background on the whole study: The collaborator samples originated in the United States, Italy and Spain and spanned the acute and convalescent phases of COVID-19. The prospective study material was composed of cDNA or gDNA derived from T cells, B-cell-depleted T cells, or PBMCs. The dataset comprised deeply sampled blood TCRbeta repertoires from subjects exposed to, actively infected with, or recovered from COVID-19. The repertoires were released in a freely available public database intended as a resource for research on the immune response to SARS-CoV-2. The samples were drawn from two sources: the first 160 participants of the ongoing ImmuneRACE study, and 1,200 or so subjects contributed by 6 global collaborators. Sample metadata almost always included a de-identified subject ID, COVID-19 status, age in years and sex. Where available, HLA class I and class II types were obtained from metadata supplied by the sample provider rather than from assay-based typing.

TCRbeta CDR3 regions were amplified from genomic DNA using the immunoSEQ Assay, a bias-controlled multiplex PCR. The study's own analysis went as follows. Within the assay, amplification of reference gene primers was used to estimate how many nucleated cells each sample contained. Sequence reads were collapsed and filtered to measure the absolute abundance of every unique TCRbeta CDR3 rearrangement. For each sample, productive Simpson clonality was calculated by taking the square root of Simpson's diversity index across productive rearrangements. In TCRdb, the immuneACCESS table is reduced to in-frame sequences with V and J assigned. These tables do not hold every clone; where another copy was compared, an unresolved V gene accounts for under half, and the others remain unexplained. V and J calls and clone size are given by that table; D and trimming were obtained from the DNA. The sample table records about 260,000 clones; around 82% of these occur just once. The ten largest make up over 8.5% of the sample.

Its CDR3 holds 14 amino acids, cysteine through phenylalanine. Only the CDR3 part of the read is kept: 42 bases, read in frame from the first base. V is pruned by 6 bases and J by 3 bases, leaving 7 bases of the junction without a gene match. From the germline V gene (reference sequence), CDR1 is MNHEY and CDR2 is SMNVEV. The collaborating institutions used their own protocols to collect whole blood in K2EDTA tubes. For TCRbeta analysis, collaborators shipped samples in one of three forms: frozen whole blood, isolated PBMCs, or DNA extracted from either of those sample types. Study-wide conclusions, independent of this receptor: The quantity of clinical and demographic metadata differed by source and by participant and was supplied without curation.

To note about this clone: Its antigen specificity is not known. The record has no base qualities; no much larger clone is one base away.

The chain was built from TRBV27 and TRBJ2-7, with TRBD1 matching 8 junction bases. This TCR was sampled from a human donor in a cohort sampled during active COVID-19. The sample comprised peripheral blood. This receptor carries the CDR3 CASSSQGAGYEQYF. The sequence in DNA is TGTGCCAGCAGCTCGCAGGGGGCAGGCTACGAGCAGTACTTC.